A single T cell receptor beta chain is shown here with its context. The antigen remains undetermined. The V and J ends lost 4 bases and 1 base, in that order; junction bases with no gene match: 2. The CDR3 is 16 residues long. CDR1 LNHDA and CDR2 SQIVND come from the germline V gene (reference sequence). The data originate from a study of long-term antiretroviral therapy in people with HIV. Study-level findings and limits: Even long-term ART left TRB diversity below transplant donor controls, despite gains. Pre-ART expanded clones dominated the repertoire at every time point.

The study drew at least one pre-ART and at least two post-ART PBMC samples from every donor. Version v3.0 of the immunoSEQ assay was performed at survey level. Only in-frame clones appear in the TCRdb table, and some are missing; sequencing was by immunoSEQ multiplex PCR. The repertoire holds about 33,000 clones, with about 83% as singletons. The chain has TRBV19 and TRBJ2-3, with TRBD2 matching 13 bases. The source was unsorted PBMCs, collected 2 years after starting antiretroviral therapy. The receptor was isolated from a woman aged 50 to 60 with HIV. The CDR3 is CASSTGLAGRTDTQYF. The DNA of the CDR3 is TGTGCCAGTAGTACGGGACTAGCGGGGCGCACAGATACGCAGTATTTT.